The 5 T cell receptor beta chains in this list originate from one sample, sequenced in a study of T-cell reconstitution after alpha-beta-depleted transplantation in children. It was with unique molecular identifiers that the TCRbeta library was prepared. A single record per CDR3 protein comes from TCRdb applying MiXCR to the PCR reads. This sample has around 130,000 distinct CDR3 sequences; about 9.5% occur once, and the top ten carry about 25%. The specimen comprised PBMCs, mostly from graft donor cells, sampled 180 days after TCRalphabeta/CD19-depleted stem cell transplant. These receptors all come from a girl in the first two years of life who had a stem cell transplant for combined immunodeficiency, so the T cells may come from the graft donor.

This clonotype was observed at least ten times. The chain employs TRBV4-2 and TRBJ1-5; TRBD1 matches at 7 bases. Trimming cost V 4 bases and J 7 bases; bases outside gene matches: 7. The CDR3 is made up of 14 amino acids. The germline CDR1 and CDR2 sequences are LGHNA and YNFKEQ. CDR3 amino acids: CASSPPTGPQPQHF. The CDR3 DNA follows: TGTGCCAGCAGCCCCCCGACAGGGCCCCAGCCCCAGCATTTT.

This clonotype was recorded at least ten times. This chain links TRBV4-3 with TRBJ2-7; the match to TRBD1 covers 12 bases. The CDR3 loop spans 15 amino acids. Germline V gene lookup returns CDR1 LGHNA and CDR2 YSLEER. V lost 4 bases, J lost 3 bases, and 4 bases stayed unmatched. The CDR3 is CASSLGTGGIYEQYF. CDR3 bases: TGCGCCAGCAGCCTAGGGACAGGGGGCATCTACGAGCAGTACTTC.

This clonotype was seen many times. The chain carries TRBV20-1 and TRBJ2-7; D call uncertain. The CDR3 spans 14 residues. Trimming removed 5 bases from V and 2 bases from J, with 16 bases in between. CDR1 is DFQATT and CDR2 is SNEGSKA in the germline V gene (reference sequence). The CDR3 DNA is TGCAGTGCTGAGGACCTGGGTGGCGCCTACGAGCAGTACTTC. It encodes CSAEDLGGAYEQYF.

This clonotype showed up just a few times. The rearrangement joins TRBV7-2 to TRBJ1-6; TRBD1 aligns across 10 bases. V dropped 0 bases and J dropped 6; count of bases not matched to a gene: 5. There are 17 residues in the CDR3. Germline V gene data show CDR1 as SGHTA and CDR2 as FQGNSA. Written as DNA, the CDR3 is TGTGCCAGCAGCTTAGCCCGGGACAGGGGTGGTAATTCACCCCTCCACTTT. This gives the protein CASSLARDRGGNSPLHF.

Written as DNA, the CDR3 is TGCAGCGTTGAAGATTGGCACAGGGAGACCCAGTACTTC. It translates to CSVEDWHRETQYF. The chain couples TRBV29-1 to TRBJ2-5; maybe TRBD1 (5 bases). Germline V gene data show CDR1 as SQVTM and CDR2 as ANQGSEA. Trimming took off 0 bases at V and 5 bases at J, with 10 bases between the two ends. The CDR3 is 13 residues long.